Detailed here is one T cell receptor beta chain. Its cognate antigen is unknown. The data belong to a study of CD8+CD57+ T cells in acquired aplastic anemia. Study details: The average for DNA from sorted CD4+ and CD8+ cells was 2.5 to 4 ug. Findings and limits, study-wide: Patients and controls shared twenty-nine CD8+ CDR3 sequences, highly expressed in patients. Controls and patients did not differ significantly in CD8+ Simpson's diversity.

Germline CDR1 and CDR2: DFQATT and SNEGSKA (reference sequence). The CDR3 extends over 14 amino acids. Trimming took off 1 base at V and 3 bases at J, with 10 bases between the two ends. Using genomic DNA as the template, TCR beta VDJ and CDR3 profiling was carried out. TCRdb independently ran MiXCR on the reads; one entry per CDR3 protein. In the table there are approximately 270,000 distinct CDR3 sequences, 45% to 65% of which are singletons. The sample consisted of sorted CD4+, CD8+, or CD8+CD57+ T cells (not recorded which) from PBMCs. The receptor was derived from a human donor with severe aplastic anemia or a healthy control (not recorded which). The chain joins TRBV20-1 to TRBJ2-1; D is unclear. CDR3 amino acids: CSARGHSDYNEQFF. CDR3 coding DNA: TGCAGTGCTAGAGGGCATTCCGACTACAATGAGCAGTTCTTC.